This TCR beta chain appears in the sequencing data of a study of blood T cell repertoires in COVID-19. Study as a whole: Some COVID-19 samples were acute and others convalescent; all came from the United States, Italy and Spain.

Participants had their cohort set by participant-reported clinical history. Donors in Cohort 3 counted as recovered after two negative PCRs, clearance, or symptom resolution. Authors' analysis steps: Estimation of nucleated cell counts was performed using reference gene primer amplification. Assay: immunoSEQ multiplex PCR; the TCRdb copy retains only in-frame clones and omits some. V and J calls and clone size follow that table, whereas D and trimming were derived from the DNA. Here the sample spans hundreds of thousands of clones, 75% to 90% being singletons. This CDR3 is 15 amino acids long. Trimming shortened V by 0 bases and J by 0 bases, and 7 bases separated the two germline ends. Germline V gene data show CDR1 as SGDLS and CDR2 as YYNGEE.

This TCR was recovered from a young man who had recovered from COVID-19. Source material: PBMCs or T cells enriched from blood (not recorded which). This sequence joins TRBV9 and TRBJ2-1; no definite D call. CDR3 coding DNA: TGTGCCAGCAGCGTAGGATGGAGCTCCTACAATGAGCAGTTCTTC. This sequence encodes CASSVGWSSYNEQFF.